This T cell receptor (beta chain) was captured by sequencing in a study of blood T cell repertoires in COVID-19. Germline V CDR1 and CDR2: LGHNT, FRNRAP. Trimming removed 1 base at V and 9 bases at J, with 7 bases between. The CDR3 extends over 12 amino acids. As originally analysed: Amplifying reference gene primers gave estimates of nucleated cell counts. TCRdb keeps only in-frame clones here, not all; method: immunoSEQ multiplex PCR. The DNA was the basis for D and trimming; V, J and clone size are from that table. The data hold over 200,000 clones, with approximately 80% observed a single time. The sequence was obtained from a man in his forties who had recovered from COVID-19. The rearrangement uses TRBV12-5 and TRBJ2-1; unclear D gene. Sequenced: peripheral blood. The CDR3 here is CASGLAPGEQFF. In DNA, the CDR3 is TGTGCTAGTGGTTTGGCACCAGGTGAGCAGTTCTTC.